This T cell receptor beta chain was sequenced during a study of T cell changes during pregnancy in multiple sclerosis. This CDR3 spans 12 amino acids. Germline V gene lookup returns CDR1 LGHNT and CDR2 FRNRAP. V was clipped by 1 base and J by 8 bases, with 6 bases between them. TCRdb's table, derived via immunoSEQ multiplex PCR, lists solely in-frame clones and lacks some. Among 55,000 to 85,000 clones listed, approximately 90% were seen once. The chain uses TRBV12-5 and TRBJ2-1; D remains ambiguous. The TCR was taken from a female donor with multiple sclerosis, enrolled in a pregnancy study. The input for sequencing was peripheral blood, taken in the third trimester of pregnancy. The CDR3 reads CASGLAGYEQFF. The CDR3 nucleotides are TGTGCTAGTGGTTTGGCCGGGTATGAGCAGTTCTTC.